This T cell receptor (beta chain) originates from a study of blood T cell repertoires in COVID-19. TCRdb keeps only in-frame clones here, not all; method: immunoSEQ multiplex PCR. Of approximately 260,000 clones in the sample, 80% to 90% were seen once. This clone was seen only a few times. This receptor was taken from a woman in her 70s with COVID-19, enrolled during active disease. Sequencing was done on a sample of peripheral blood.

Here the CDR3 DNA reads TGTGCCACCAGTGATTCCTCGACAGATCCCTACGAGCAGTACTTC. This codes for CATSDSSTDPYEQYF. This rearrangement joins TRBV24-1 to TRBJ2-7; D perhaps matches TRBD1 (5 bases). Trimming cost V 2 bases and J 2 bases, with 12 bases left between them. The CDR3 is 15 residues long. CDR1 is KGHDR, CDR2 SFDVKD, per germline.